A single sample gave rise to the 12 T cell receptor beta chains below, sequenced in a study of blood T cells in healthy people across ages. The second PCR ran about 6 to 12 cycles with a sample-barcoded 5' primer and J-beta primers. TCRdb used MiXCR to reprocess the 5' RACE reads, holding one entry per CDR3 protein. This sample yields about 900,000 distinct CDR3 sequences, of which roughly 52% are seen a single time; about an eighth belongs to the top ten. The specimen was blood. The receptors come from a man aged 25 to 40 in good health.

Turning to this clonotype: A much larger clone differs by one base, so this may be a read error. The V and J genes are TRBV28 and TRBJ2-5; 7 positions agree with TRBD1. The end of the DNA fits TRBJ2-7 better, so the J call may be wrong. From germline, CDR1 is MDHEN and CDR2 SYDVKM. This CDR3 comprises 16 residues. CDR3 residues: CASSLSDRVKGCEQYF. The CDR3 coding sequence is TGTGCCAGCAGTTTAAGCGACAGGGTAAAAGGCTGCGAGCAGTACTTC.

CDR3 nucleotide sequence: TGTGCCAGCAGCTACGGGACAAAACAGAACACTGAAGCTTTCTTT. Translated: CASSYGTKQNTEAFF. The gene calls are TRBV7-9 and TRBJ1-1, with TRBD1 as a possible D gene (6 bases). The CDR3 has 15 amino acids. In germline, CDR1 is SEHNR, CDR2 FQNEAQ (reference sequence). The V end was cut by 4 bases, the J end by 1 base, with 13 bases between.

Only a few counts were recorded for this clonotype. This chain links TRBV7-3 with TRBJ2-3; 10 bases match TRBD2. CDR3 length equals 15 residues. After removal of 2 bases from V and 8 bases from J, the junction contained 7 bases not matched to a gene. Germline values: CDR1 SGHTA, CDR2 FQGTGA. CDR3 sequence (DNA): TGTGCCAGCAGCTTATCTAGCGGGGGAATGGGTACGCAGTATTTT. It translates to CASSLSSGGMGTQYF. Variable domain in full (rest from reference TRBV7-3 and TRBJ2-3): GAGVSQTPSNKVTEKGKYVELRCDPISGHTALYWYRQSLGQGPEFLIYFQGTGAADDSGLPNDRFFAVRPEGSVSTLKIQRTERGDSAVYLCASSLSSGGMGTQYFGPGTRLTVL.

This clonotype was detected only a few times. This sequence joins TRBV5-1 and TRBJ2-7; no firm D call. Deletions cut 2 bases from V and 4 bases from J, with 10 bases between. Germline-derived CDR1 and CDR2 are SGHRS and YFSETQ. The CDR3 spans 13 residues. CDR3: CASSFDNKYEQYF. CDR3 bases: TGCGCCAGCAGCTTCGACAACAAGTACGAGCAGTACTTC.

This chain links TRBV24-1 with TRBJ1-3, with TRBD1 as a possible D gene (6 bases). The CDR3 has 17 residues. Germline CDR1 KGHDR, CDR2 SFDVKD. Trimming stripped 4 bases from V and 4 bases from J, with 19 bases between. CDR3 amino acids: CATSDKADSMGGNTIYF. The CDR3, as DNA: TGTGCCACCAGTGACAAAGCGGACAGTATGGGAGGAAACACCATATATTTT.

The rearrangement joins TRBV5-1 to TRBJ2-7, with D perhaps TRBD1 (6 bases). The germline CDR1 and CDR2 sequences are SGHRS and YFSETQ. The CDR3 runs to 13 residues. V lost 5 bases to trimming and J lost 6 bases, with 15 bases between them. In DNA, the CDR3 is TGCGCCAGCAGGCAGGACAGTTCCAGCGAGCAGTACTTC. Amino acid sequence: CASRQDSSSEQYF.

The chain employs TRBV20-1 and TRBJ2-1; perhaps D is TRBD1 or TRBD2 (6 bases each). The CDR3 covers 14 residues. Germline assignment: CDR1 DFQATT and CDR2 SNEGSKA (reference sequence). Trimming stripped 7 bases from V and 0 bases from J, with 13 bases between. CDR3 DNA: TGCAGTGTCACAAGGGGGGCCTCCTACAATGAGCAGTTCTTC. As protein: CSVTRGASYNEQFF.

This clonotype has at least ten counts. The genes are TRBV10-3 and TRBJ2-3, with TRBD2 identical over 12 bases. CDR3 size: 15 residues. V was pared by 7 bases and J by 9 bases, with 11 bases of the junction left unmatched. From germline, CDR1 is ENHRY and CDR2 SYGVKD. This CDR3 is CAIKTSGGPAGTQYF. Here the CDR3 DNA reads TGTGCCATCAAGACTAGCGGGGGACCCGCCGGAACGCAGTATTTT.

The CDR3 DNA follows: TGTGCCAGCAGTGGCCGGGGGGACTCTTGGGAGACCCAGTACTTC. Translated: CASSGRGDSWETQYF. The chain couples TRBV6-1 to TRBJ2-5; 7 nucleotides agree with TRBD2. The CDR3 runs 15 residues. V lost 4 bases to trimming and J lost 5 bases; unmatched junction nucleotides: 10. The germline CDR1 and CDR2 sequences are MNHNS and SASEGT.

CDR3 sequence: CASSSRNIMRGGYTF. The CDR3 DNA follows: TGTGCCAGCAGCTCGAGGAACATCATGAGGGGTGGCTACACCTTC. This chain links TRBV11-2 with TRBJ1-2, with D perhaps TRBD1 (5 bases). The CDR3 has 15 amino acids. V shed 4 bases and J shed 7 bases, with 19 bases lying between them. Germline V gene sequence: CDR1 SGHAT, CDR2 FQNNGV.

V usage is TRBV9 and J usage is TRBJ1-6, with a tentative D call TRBD1 (6 bases). V was clipped by 4 bases and J by 10 bases, with 12 bases between them. This CDR3 has 13 amino acids. The V gene's germline CDR1 is SGDLS and CDR2 YYNGEE. This CDR3 is CASSLAQGSPLHF. CDR3 coding DNA: TGTGCCAGCAGCCTAGCGCAGGGGTCACCCCTCCACTTT.

The table lists this clonotype with a few counts. The genes are TRBV20-1 and TRBJ1-6; D is possibly TRBD1 (5 bases). Between the trimmed V and J ends, which lost 0 bases and 6 bases, there was a span of 24 bases. Looked up from germline, CDR1 is DFQATT and CDR2 is SNEGSKA (reference sequence). The CDR3 spans 19 residues. CDR3: CSARDAAGTRIILNSPLHF. The CDR3 DNA sequence: TGCAGTGCTAGAGATGCGGCAGGGACCAGGATAATCCTTAATTCACCCCTCCACTTT.